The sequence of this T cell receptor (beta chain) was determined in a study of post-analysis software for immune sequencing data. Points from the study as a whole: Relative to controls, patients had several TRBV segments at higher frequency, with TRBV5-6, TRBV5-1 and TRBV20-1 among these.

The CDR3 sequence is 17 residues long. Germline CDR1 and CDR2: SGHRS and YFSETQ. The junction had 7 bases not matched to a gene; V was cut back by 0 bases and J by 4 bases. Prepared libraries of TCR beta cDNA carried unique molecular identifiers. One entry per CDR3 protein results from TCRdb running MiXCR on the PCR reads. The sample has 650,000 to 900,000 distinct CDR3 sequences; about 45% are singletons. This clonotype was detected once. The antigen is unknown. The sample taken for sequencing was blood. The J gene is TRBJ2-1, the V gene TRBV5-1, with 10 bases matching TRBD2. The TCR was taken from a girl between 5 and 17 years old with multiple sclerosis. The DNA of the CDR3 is TGCGCCAGCAGCTTGGACCTAGCGGGAGTTGGGTACAATGAGCAGTTCTTC. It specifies CASSLDLAGVGYNEQFF.